The T cell receptor beta chain described here comes from a study of blood T cell repertoires in COVID-19. As for the study in general: There were acute and convalescent COVID-19 samples, and they came from the United States, Italy and Spain.

Authors' data handling: From reference gene primer amplification, estimates of nucleated cell counts were derived. Produced via immunoSEQ multiplex PCR; TCRdb's table is partial and in-frame only. That table supplies the V and J calls and clone size; D and trimming were determined from the DNA. The table lists some 150,000 clones, about 89% of them singletons. CDR3 length: 15 residues. V dropped 3 bases and J dropped 8 bases, with 14 bases sitting between them. CDR1 LGHDT and CDR2 YNNKEL come from the germline V gene (reference sequence). V and J are TRBV3-1 (or the pseudogene TRBV3-2) and TRBJ1-6, with D possibly matching TRBD1 (5 bases). This sequence was found in a man aged 55-75 years with acute or convalescent COVID-19. Sequencing was done on a sample of peripheral blood. CDR3 DNA: TGTGCCAGCAGCCAGATGTCAGGGCCTGATTCACCCCTCCACTTT. Translation: CASSQMSGPDSPLHF.